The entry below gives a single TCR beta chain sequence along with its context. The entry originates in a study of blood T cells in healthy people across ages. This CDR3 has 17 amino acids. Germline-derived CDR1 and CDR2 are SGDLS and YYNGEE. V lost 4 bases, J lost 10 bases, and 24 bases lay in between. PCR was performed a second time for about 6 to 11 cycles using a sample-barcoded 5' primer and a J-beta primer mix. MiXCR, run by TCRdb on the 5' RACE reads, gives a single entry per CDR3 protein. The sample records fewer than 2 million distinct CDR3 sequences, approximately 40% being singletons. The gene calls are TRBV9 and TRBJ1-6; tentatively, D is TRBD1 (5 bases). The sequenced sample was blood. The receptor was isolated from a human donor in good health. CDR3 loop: CASSPYTGTPANSPLHF. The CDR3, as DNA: TGTGCCAGCAGCCCTTACACCGGGACTCCAGCCAACTCACCCCTCCACTTT.